This T cell receptor (beta chain) was captured by sequencing in a study of CD8 T cells in ankylosing spondylitis. Trimming took off 5 bases at V and 5 bases at J, with 12 bases between the two ends. Germline V gene lookup returns CDR1 SGHTA and CDR2 FQGTGA. The CDR3 spans 13 residues. A quantitative 5'-RACE method, one with molecular barcodes, was used to make TCR beta libraries. TCRdb re-called the 5' RACE reads through MiXCR, storing one row per CDR3 protein. The sample lists about 140,000 distinct CDR3 sequences, 7.5% to 9.5% occurring once. This sequence originates from a male donor with ankylosing spondylitis. The rearrangement uses TRBV7-3 and TRBJ1-1; D not certain. Input material: synovial fluid, either unsorted or a sorted T cell fraction (not recorded which). The CDR3 sequence is CASSREVGTEAFF. CDR3 nucleotides: TGTGCCAGCAGCCGAGAGGTAGGAACTGAAGCTTTCTTT.